One sample yielded the 20 T cell receptor beta chains listed below, sequenced in a study of blood T cell repertoires in COVID-19. TCRdb's table, derived via immunoSEQ multiplex PCR, lists solely in-frame clones and lacks some. In the table there are roughly 170,000 clones, around 86% of which are singletons. The specimen sequenced was peripheral blood. The receptors were gathered from a middle-aged man with active or convalescent COVID-19.

The chain is built from TRBV4-2 and TRBJ2-7; a possible D gene is TRBD2 (6 bases). V lost 0 bases, J lost 0 bases, and 9 bases lay in between. This CDR3 contains 15 residues. CDR1 LGHNA and CDR2 YNFKEQ come from the germline V gene. The CDR3 spells CASSQELAGSYEQYF. The CDR3 DNA follows: TGTGCCAGCAGCCAAGAACTAGCCGGCTCCTACGAGCAGTACTTC.

This rearrangement joins TRBV19 to TRBJ2-1, with 9 bases fitting TRBD1. J lost 0 bases, V lost 6 bases, and 3 bases had no gene match. CDR1 LNHDA and CDR2 SQIVND come from the germline V gene (reference sequence). The CDR3 extends over 15 amino acids. CDR3 sequence reads: CASRGQGSSYNEQFF. DNA for the CDR3: TGTGCCAGTAGGGGACAGGGCAGCTCCTACAATGAGCAGTTCTTC.

The chain uses TRBV11-3 and TRBJ1-6, with D uncertain. Germline lookup yields CDR1 SGHNT and CDR2 YENEEA. The CDR3 extends over 17 amino acids. Trimming shortened V by 4 bases and J by 10 bases, and 23 bases separated the two germline ends. This CDR3 is CASSSRGTTRSGSPLHF. The CDR3 DNA is TGTGCCAGCAGCTCTCGGGGAACTACTCGGTCTGGGTCACCCCTCCACTTT.

This chain joins TRBV7-2 and TRBJ2-5, with 9 bases lining up with TRBD2. Per germline, CDR1 SGHTA and CDR2 FQGNSA. This CDR3 contains 14 residues. The J segment lost 4 bases and the V segment lost 5 bases, leaving 5 bases of the junction unmatched. CDR3 region: CASSVLAGRETQYF. Written as DNA, the CDR3 is TGTGCCAGCAGCGTTCTAGCGGGGCGAGAGACCCAGTACTTC. The variable domain in full, completed from reference TRBV7-2 and TRBJ2-5, reads GAGVSQSPSNKVTEKGKDVELRCDPISGHTALYWYRQSLGQGLEFLIYFQGNSAPDKSGLPSDRFSAERTGGSVSTLTIQRTQQEDSAVYLCASSVLAGRETQYFGPGTRLLVL.

This chain joins TRBV7-2 and TRBJ2-3; D call uncertain. Germline V gene sequence: CDR1 SGHTA, CDR2 FQGNSA. The CDR3 is 14 residues long. Between the trimmed V and J ends, which lost 2 bases and 2 bases, there was a span of 8 bases. The CDR3 region is CASSLRLVTDTQYF. The CDR3 DNA reads as TGTGCCAGCAGCTTACGGCTAGTCACAGATACGCAGTATTTT.

The rearrangement uses TRBV6-6 and TRBJ1-3; no definite D call. Germline V lookup: CDR1 MNHNY, CDR2 SVGAGI (reference sequence). The germline V and J ends were trimmed by 6 bases and 4 bases, with 7 bases remaining between them. The CDR3 has 12 residues. The CDR3 coding sequence is TGTGCCAGCAGGGAGGGCGGAAACACCATATATTTT. This sequence encodes CASREGGNTIYF.

The rearrangement joins TRBV7-3 to TRBJ2-7, with TRBD2 matching 11 bases. The germline V gene encodes CDR1 SGHTA and CDR2 FQGTGA. J was trimmed by 7 bases and V by 5 bases; bases with no gene match: 4. The CDR3 sequence is 13 residues long. This CDR3 reads CASSALAGVEQYF. DNA of the CDR3: TGTGCCAGCAGCGCACTAGCGGGGGTTGAGCAGTACTTC.

Concerning this clone: Different DNA sequences within this sample yield the same CDR3. The rearrangement links TRBV18 to TRBJ2-5, with D unclear. Germline V CDR1 and CDR2: KGHSH, LQKENI. The ends were cut back, 6 bases at V and 0 bases at J, with 5 bases in the middle. This CDR3 has 12 amino acids. CDR3 sequence: CASSLDQETQYF. The CDR3 DNA reads TGTGCCAGCTCCCTAGACCAAGAGACCCAGTACTTC.

This clone showed up just once. This chain connects TRBV19 to TRBJ1-3; the D is unclear. Germline assignment: CDR1 LNHDA and CDR2 SQIVND (reference sequence). There are 15 residues in the CDR3. Trimming shortened V by 7 bases and J by 0 bases, and 13 bases separated the two germline ends. The CDR3 loop is CASIESGYSGNTIYF. CDR3 sequence (DNA): TGTGCCAGTATAGAGTCGGGGTACTCTGGAAACACCATATATTTT.

V usage is TRBV18 and J usage is TRBJ2-7, with a tentative D call TRBD1 (5 bases). The length of the CDR3 is 13 residues. Between the trimmed V and J ends, which lost 4 bases and 4 bases, there was a span of 11 bases. Germline values: CDR1 KGHSH, CDR2 LQKENI. CDR3 nucleotide sequence: TGTGCCAGCTCACGGGAAAGACAGTACGAGCAGTACTTC. Its translation is CASSRERQYEQYF.

The gene calls are TRBV10-1 and TRBJ2-5, with a possible D match to TRBD2 (5 bases). The V gene lost 4 bases and the J gene lost 5 bases, with 11 bases spanning the gap. The CDR3 consists of 13 residues. Germline CDR1 and CDR2: WNHNN and SYGVQD (reference sequence). The DNA for the CDR3 is TGCGCCAGCAGTGCCGCGGGCGGGGAGACCCAGTACTTC. Protein product: CASSAAGGETQYF.

CDR3 in amino acids: CASSLDRAGELFF. The CDR3 nucleotides read TGTGCCAGCAGCTTAGATCGGGCCGGGGAGCTGTTTTTT. The chain combines TRBV7-9 with TRBJ2-2; D remains ambiguous. This CDR3 is 13 amino acids long. The germline V gene has CDR1 SEHNR and CDR2 FQNEAQ (reference sequence). V was cut by 1 base and J by 6 bases, with 6 bases left in between.

This clone appeared once. The CDR3 nucleotides read TGTGCCATCAGTGAGCAGGGTACAGAAGAGACCCAGTACTTC. Translation gives CAISEQGTEETQYF. The chain is built from TRBV10-3 and TRBJ2-5; D possibly corresponds to TRBD1 (5 bases). V shed 2 bases and J shed 3 bases, with 10 bases lying between them. The CDR3 sequence is 14 residues long. CDR1 is ENHRY, CDR2 SYGVKD, per germline.

The V call is TRBV6-5, the J call TRBJ1-2, with 7 bases fitting TRBD1. The CDR3 extends over 13 amino acids. CDR1 and CDR2 (germline): MNHEY, SVGAGI. Unmatched junction bases numbered 8, after V lost 6 bases and J lost 7 bases. Written as DNA, the CDR3 is TGTGCCAGCAGCGCGGCGAACAGGGGTGGCTACACCTTC. It specifies CASSAANRGGYTF.

The chain is built from TRBV19 and TRBJ2-2; 11 bases map to TRBD2. Trimming removed 7 bases from V and 6 bases from J; junction bases left unmatched: 7. Germline CDR1 reads LNHDA; CDR2 reads SQIVND (reference sequence). This CDR3 is 15 amino acids long. The CDR3 sequence is CASTLGLAAAGELFF. The CDR3 nucleotides are TGTGCCAGTACCTTGGGACTAGCGGCGGCCGGGGAGCTGTTTTTT.

The J gene is TRBJ2-2, the V gene TRBV10-1; 7 nucleotides agree with TRBD2. Germline CDR1 WNHNN, CDR2 SYGVQD (reference sequence). V gave up 6 bases and J gave up 6 bases; unmatched junction bases: 4. CDR3 length: 13 residues. The CDR3 coding sequence is TGCGCCAGCAGCGAGACTAGCCCCGGGGAGCTGTTTTTT. It is translated as CASSETSPGELFF.

The V gene is TRBV5-1, the J gene TRBJ2-5, with a weak D call TRBD2 (7 bases). Trimming left V 3 bases short and J 4 bases short, with 13 bases between. CDR1 and CDR2 (germline): SGHRS, YFSETQ. The CDR3 contains 14 residues. DNA of the CDR3: TGCGCCAGCAGCTCGGAGGGGGGGCGAGAGACCCAGTACTTC. Translation gives CASSSEGGRETQYF.

The chain combines TRBV30 with TRBJ2-1; D gene uncertain. The germline V and J ends were trimmed by 1 base and 6 bases, with 7 bases remaining between them. This CDR3 comprises 12 residues. Germline V gene sequence: CDR1 GTSNPN, CDR2 SVGIG (reference sequence). CDR3 sequence reads: CAWSGGFNEQFF. The CDR3 nucleotides are TGTGCCTGGAGTGGAGGCTTCAATGAGCAGTTCTTC.

This clone has a single count. The chain links TRBV2 to TRBJ2-7; 7 positions agree with TRBD2. This CDR3 comprises 16 residues. V shed 7 bases, J shed 3 bases, and the junction held 15 bases outside the gene matches. Per germline, CDR1 SNHLY and CDR2 FYNNEI. For the CDR3, the DNA is TGTGCCAGCAAGGTCCCCATGCGCGGGGGACTCTACGAGCAGTACTTC. It specifies CASKVPMRGGLYEQYF.

This rearrangement joins TRBV12-3 or TRBV12-4 to TRBJ2-2; the D gene is possibly TRBD1 (8 bases). Trimming pared 7 bases from V and 6 bases from J, leaving 12 bases between. The CDR3 consists of 13 residues. The CDR3 spells CASTTGGAGELFF. The CDR3 DNA reads TGTGCCAGCACCACAGGGGGGGCCGGGGAGCTGTTTTTT.